The clone carrying this T cell receptor (beta chain) has only a few counts. The target antigen is unknown. The V and J ends lost 4 bases and 4 bases, in that order; junction bases with no gene match: 8. CDR3 size: 17 residues. CDR1 SGHVS and CDR2 FNYEAQ come from the germline V gene. Amplification by 5'RACE using constant-segment primers produced TCR alpha and TCR beta cDNA libraries that carried sample barcodes and UMIs. A single record per CDR3 protein comes from TCRdb applying MiXCR to the 5' RACE reads. The data show a few hundred thousand distinct CDR3 sequences, over 15% seen once. The entry originates in a study of T-cell memory formation after mild COVID-19. Study context: Each donor largely had its own TCR clusters. General study findings and limits: Among CD4+ contracting clones, most were CM and EM, and CD8+ ones EMRA.

Sequenced: PBMCs or a T cell subset sorted from them (not recorded which). The V and J genes are TRBV7-6 and TRBJ2-3; 13 bases line up with TRBD2. The receptor was derived from a man between 18 and 29 years old who had mild COVID-19 (a few samples of this study predate the infection). Cell type and time point are not known. The DNA of the CDR3 is TGTGCCAGCAGCTCGGGACTAGCGGGGCGGGGGGCAGATACGCAGTATTTT. Its protein is CASSSGLAGRGADTQYF.